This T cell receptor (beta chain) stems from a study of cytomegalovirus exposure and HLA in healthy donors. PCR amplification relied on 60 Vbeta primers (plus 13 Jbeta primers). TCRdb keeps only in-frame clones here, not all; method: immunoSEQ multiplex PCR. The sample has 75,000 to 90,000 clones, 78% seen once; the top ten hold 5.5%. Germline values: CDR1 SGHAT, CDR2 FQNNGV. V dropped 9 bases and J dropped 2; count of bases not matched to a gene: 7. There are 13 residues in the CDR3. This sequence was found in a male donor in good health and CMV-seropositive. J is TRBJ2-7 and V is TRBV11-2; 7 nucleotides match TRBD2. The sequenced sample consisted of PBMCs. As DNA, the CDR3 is TGTGCCAGTGGAGCGGGGAGAACCTACGAGCAGTACTTC. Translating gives CASGAGRTYEQYF.